This T cell receptor (beta chain) was documented in a study of tissue T cells after allogeneic stem cell transplantation. Measured with immunoSEQ multiplex PCR; TCRdb has only the in-frame clones, and not every one. The sample shows tens of thousands of clones, over 85% of them seen only once. The sequencing used blood, collected before transplantation. The source of this sequence is a woman aged 40-75 years who later had graft-versus-host disease after an allogeneic stem cell transplant.

CDR3 residues: CASSVGARAKLSSYNEQFF. The DNA of the CDR3 is TGTGCCAGCAGCGTAGGGGCGAGAGCTAAACTTAGCTCCTACAATGAGCAGTTCTTC. This rearrangement joins TRBV9 to TRBJ2-1; D is ambiguous. Trimming stripped 0 bases from V and 0 bases from J, with 19 bases between. Germline V gives CDR1 SGDLS, CDR2 YYNGEE. The CDR3 contains 19 residues.